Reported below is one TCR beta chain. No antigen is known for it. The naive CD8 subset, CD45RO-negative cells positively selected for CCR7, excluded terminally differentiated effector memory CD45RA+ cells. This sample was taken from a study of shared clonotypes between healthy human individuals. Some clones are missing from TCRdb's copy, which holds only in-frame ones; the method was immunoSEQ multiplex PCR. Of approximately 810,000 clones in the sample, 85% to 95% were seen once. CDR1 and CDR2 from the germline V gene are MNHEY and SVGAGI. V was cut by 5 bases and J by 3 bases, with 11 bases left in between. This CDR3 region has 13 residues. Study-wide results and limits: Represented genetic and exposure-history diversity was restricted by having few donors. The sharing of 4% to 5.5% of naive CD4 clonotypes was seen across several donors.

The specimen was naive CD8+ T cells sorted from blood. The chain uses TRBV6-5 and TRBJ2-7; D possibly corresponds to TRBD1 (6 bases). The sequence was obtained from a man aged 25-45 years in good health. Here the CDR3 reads CASSPEGDYEQYF. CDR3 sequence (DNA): TGTGCCAGCAGTCCCGAGGGGGACTACGAGCAGTACTTC.